This T cell receptor (beta chain) was captured by sequencing in a study of T-cell memory formation after mild COVID-19. TCRdb re-derived calls from the 5' RACE reads in MiXCR, one entry per CDR3 protein. The table includes 550,000 to 700,000 distinct CDR3 sequences, about a sixth detected once. J gave up 7 bases and V 6 bases, and 3 bases lay outside the gene matches. CDR3 size: 11 residues. Germline CDR1 and CDR2: SQVTM and ANQGSEA. This clonotype was sampled from an adult woman who had mild COVID-19 (a few samples of this study predate the infection). Cell type and time point are not known. The sequencing input was PBMCs or a T cell subset sorted from them (not recorded which). The chain couples TRBV29-1 to TRBJ1-2, with TRBD1 matching over 9 bases. The DNA for the CDR3 is TGCAGCGTGGGGACAGGGTTTGGCTACACCTTC. The encoded protein is CSVGTGFGYTF.